The entry below describes one T cell receptor beta chain. The antigen is unknown. The entirety of the isolated RNA underwent reverse transcription, so expressed TCRB transcripts were sequenced. Using immunoSEQ multiplex PCR, the repertoire was profiled, and TCRdb retains in-frame clones only, with some absent. Among some 150,000 clones listed, about 50% were seen once. This CDR3 region has 17 residues. CDR1 SGDLS and CDR2 YYNGEE come from the germline V gene. The V end was cut by 0 bases, the J end by 2 bases, with 16 bases between. This record belongs to a study of beta chain features in type 1 diabetes. Whole-study findings and limits: There were fewer insertions and more deletions at the VDJ junctions of type 1 diabetes patients. Amplification by PCR could prefer shorter templates, with the same effect in patients and controls. The naive, central memory and Treg TCRB repertoires looked more alike in patients than they did in healthy donors.

Source material: Tregs from blood. This sequence originates from a man aged 18 to 29 in good health. J is TRBJ2-3 and V is TRBV9; D unclear. The CDR3 DNA sequence: TGTGCCAGCAGCGTAGGTTTGACTCGCCGCGACACAGATACGCAGTATTTT. This translates into CASSVGLTRRDTDTQYF.